The 7 T cell receptor beta chains reported below all come from one sample, sequenced in a study of blood T cell repertoires in COVID-19. The table came from immunoSEQ multiplex PCR; TCRdb's copy has only in-frame clones and leaves some out. The sample lists over 90,000 clones; roughly 76% were seen once. Material for sequencing was peripheral blood. The receptors derive from an older man with COVID-19, enrolled during active disease.

The J gene is TRBJ1-1, the V gene TRBV7-2; no firm D call. The germline CDR1 and CDR2 sequences are SGHTA and FQGNSA. This CDR3 spans 13 amino acids. The V and J ends lost 1 base and 8 bases respectively, with 11 bases between them. CDR3 sequence reads: CASSLVGGSEAFF. CDR3 DNA: TGTGCCAGCAGCTTAGTAGGAGGATCCGAAGCTTTCTTT.

This chain links TRBV9 with TRBJ2-5; maybe TRBD1 (6 bases). This CDR3 spans 14 amino acids. The germline V gene encodes CDR1 SGDLS and CDR2 YYNGEE. V dropped 4 bases and J dropped 1 base, with 11 bases sitting between them. This CDR3 reads CASSIRQAQETQYF. The CDR3 DNA sequence: TGTGCCAGCAGCATCCGACAGGCCCAAGAGACCCAGTACTTC.

This chain joins TRBV5-1 and TRBJ1-3, with TRBD1 as a possible D gene (6 bases). The V gene's germline CDR1 is SGHRS and CDR2 YFSETQ. The V end lost 4 bases, the J end lost 0 bases, and 11 bases lay between the germline ends. The CDR3 totals 15 residues. The CDR3 DNA reads as TGCGCCAGCAGCCCCGGACAGTCCTCTGGAAACACCATATATTTT. It is translated as CASSPGQSSGNTIYF.

The rearrangement joins TRBV6-2 or TRBV6-3 to TRBJ1-2; D unresolved. V lost 2 bases to trimming and J lost 5 bases, with 9 bases between them. CDR1 is MNHEY and CDR2 is SVGEGT in the germline V gene. The CDR3 runs 13 residues. The CDR3 is CASSYDRVYGYTF. The CDR3 DNA reads as TGTGCCAGCAGTTACGACCGGGTTTATGGCTACACCTTC.

The chain couples TRBV6-1 to TRBJ1-5, with TRBD1 identical over 7 bases. Germline V gives CDR1 MNHNS, CDR2 SASEGT. The V and J ends lost 2 bases and 6 bases, in that order; junction bases with no gene match: 7. This CDR3 comprises 15 residues. The CDR3 sequence is CASSEMTGQAQPQHF. CDR3 nucleotides: TGTGCCAGCAGTGAAATGACTGGACAGGCTCAGCCCCAGCATTTT.

V and J are TRBV27 and TRBJ2-7; 10 bases are a match to TRBD2. Germline V gene lookup returns CDR1 MNHEY and CDR2 SMNVEV (reference sequence). The CDR3 is 17 amino acids. The J segment lost 0 bases and the V segment lost 5 bases, leaving 10 bases of the junction unmatched. CDR3 sequence (DNA): TGTGCCAGCAGTCAATCTTCCGGGACTAGCGTCTCCTACGAGCAGTACTTC. Translating gives CASSQSSGTSVSYEQYF.

This chain links TRBV19 with TRBJ1-2, with D perhaps TRBD1 (5 bases). Trimming left V 3 bases short and J 7 bases short, with 12 bases between. The CDR3 has 13 amino acids. Per germline, CDR1 LNHDA and CDR2 SQIVND (reference sequence). CDR3 loop: CASSMTQGGGYTF. CDR3 DNA sequence: TGTGCCAGTAGTATGACCCAGGGTGGTGGCTACACCTTC.